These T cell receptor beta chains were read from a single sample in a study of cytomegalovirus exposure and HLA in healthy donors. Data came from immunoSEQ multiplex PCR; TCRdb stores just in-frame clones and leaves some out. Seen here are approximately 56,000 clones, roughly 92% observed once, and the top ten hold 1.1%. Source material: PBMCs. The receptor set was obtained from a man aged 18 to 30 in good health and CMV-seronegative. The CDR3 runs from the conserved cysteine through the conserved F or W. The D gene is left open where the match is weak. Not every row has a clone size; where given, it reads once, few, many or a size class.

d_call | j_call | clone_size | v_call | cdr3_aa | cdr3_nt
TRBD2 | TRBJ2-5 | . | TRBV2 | CASNNRLAGVGETQYF | TGTGCCAGCAACAACCGACTAGCGGGAGTAGGGGAGACCCAGTACTTC
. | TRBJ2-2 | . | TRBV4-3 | CASSQARTSHGELFF | TGCGCCAGCAGCCAGGCCCGGACATCCCACGGGGAGCTGTTTTTT
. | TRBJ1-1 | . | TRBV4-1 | CASSATRSRNTEAFF | TGCGCCAGCAGCGCTACGAGGAGCCGGAACACTGAAGCTTTCTTT
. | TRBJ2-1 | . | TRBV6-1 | CASSEARRREGVAYNEQFF | TGTGCCAGCAGTGAAGCGCGCAGAAGAGAAGGGGTAGCCTACAATGAGCAGTTCTTC
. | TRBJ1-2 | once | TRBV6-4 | CASSEDSSGSRGYTF | TGTGCCAGCAGTGAGGACAGTTCCGGCTCTCGTGGCTACACCTTC
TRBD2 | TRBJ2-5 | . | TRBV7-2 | CASTPGGIQETQYF | TGTGCCAGCACCCCGGGGGGGATTCAAGAGACCCAGTACTTC
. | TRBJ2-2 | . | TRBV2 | CASGGPGGAGELFF | TGTGCCAGCGGGGGACCTGGAGGGGCCGGGGAGCTGTTTTTT
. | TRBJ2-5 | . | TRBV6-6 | CASREGGPGETQYF | TGTGCCAGCAGGGAAGGAGGGCCGGGAGAGACCCAGTACTTC
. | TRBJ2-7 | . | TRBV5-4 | CASSLGSQGSYEQYF | TGTGCCAGCAGCCTGGGCTCACAGGGCTCCTACGAGCAGTACTTC
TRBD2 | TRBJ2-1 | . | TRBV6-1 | CASSEAGVRGDEQFF | TGTGCCAGCAGCGAAGCGGGAGTAAGAGGCGATGAGCAGTTCTTC
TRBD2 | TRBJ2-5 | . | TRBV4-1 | CASSQEYRAGEETQYF | TGCGCCAGCAGCCAAGAGTATCGAGCGGGAGAAGAGACCCAGTACTTC
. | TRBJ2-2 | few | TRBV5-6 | CASSQGTGELFF | TGTGCCAGCAGCCAGGGGACCGGGGAGCTGTTTTTT
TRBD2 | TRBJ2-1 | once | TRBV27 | CASSPSSGNYNEQFF | TGTGCCAGCAGTCCCTCTAGCGGGAACTACAATGAGCAGTTCTTC
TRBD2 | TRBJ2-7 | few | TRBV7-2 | CASSLGLAGYEQYF | TGTGCCAGCAGCTTAGGTCTAGCGGGTTACGAGCAGTACTTC
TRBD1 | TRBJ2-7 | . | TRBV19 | CASSQNRGLLYEQYF | TGTGCCAGTAGTCAAAACAGGGGGCTGTTGTACGAGCAGTACTTC
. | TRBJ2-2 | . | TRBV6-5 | CASRIANTGELFF | TGTGCCAGCAGGATAGCGAACACCGGGGAGCTGTTTTTT
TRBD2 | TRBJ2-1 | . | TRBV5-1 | CASSPRGGEQFF | TGCGCCAGCAGCCCTCGGGGGGGTGAGCAGTTCTTC
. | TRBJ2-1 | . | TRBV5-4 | CASSSPIMRDEQFF | TGTGCCAGCAGCTCCCCCATTATGCGGGATGAGCAGTTCTTC
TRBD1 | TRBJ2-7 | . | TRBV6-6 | CASSLGTGVREQYF | TGTGCCAGCAGTTTAGGGACAGGGGTACGCGAGCAGTACTTC
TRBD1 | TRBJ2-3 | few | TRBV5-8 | CASRYLSWDRSTDTQYF | TGTGCCAGCAGATACCTATCCTGGGACAGAAGCACAGATACGCAGTATTTT
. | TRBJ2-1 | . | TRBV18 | CASSPRGGEQFF | TGTGCCAGCTCACCTAGGGGTGGTGAGCAGTTCTTC
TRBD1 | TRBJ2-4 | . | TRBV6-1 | CASSRQGAKNIQYF | TGTGCCAGCAGTAGACAGGGGGCCAAAAACATTCAGTACTTC
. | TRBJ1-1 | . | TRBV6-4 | CASTPAAGESTEAFF | TGTGCCAGCACCCCTGCAGCCGGGGAAAGTACTGAAGCTTTCTTT
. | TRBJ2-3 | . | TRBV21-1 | CASARCRLASTDTQYF | TGTGCCAGCGCTCGTTGCAGGCTAGCGAGCACAGATACGCAGTATTTT
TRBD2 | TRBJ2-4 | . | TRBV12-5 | CASGPGEGFPQYF | TGTGCTAGTGGGCCCGGGGAGGGATTTCCTCAGTACTTC
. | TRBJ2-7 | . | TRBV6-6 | CASSYGLAIDEQYF | TGTGCCAGCAGTTACGGGCTAGCTATAGACGAGCAGTACTTC
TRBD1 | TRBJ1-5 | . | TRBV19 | CAVEGAKSNQPQHF | TGTGCCGTGGAGGGGGCGAAAAGCAATCAGCCCCAGCATTTT
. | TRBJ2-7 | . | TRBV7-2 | CASSLGAQGEEQYF | TGTGCCAGCAGCTTGGGGGCCCAGGGCGAAGAGCAGTACTTC
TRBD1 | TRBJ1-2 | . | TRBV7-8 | CASSLGGGGGLGGYTF | TGTGCCAGCAGCTTAGGAGGGGGCGGTGGCTTGGGAGGCTACACCTTC
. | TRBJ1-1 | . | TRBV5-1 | CASRDREAFTQAFF | TGCGCCAGCAGAGACCGGGAGGCTTTCACCCAAGCTTTCTTT
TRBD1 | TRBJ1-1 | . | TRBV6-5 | CASSQRTGEDAEAFF | TGTGCCAGCAGTCAAAGGACAGGGGAAGATGCTGAAGCTTTCTTT
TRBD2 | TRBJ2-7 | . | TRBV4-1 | CASSQSSGSGYEQYF | TGCGCCAGCAGCCAGAGTAGCGGGAGTGGTTACGAGCAGTACTTC
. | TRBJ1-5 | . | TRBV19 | CASSIESDQPQHF | TGTGCCAGTAGTATAGAGTCCGATCAGCCCCAGCATTTT
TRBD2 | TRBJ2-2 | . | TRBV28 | CASSFYSPSGSTGELFF | TGTGCCAGCAGTTTCTATTCTCCTAGCGGGAGTACCGGGGAGCTGTTTTTT
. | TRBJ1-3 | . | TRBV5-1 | CASSLAGPGMGSGNTIYF | TGCGCCAGCAGCTTGGCAGGACCGGGGATGGGGTCTGGAAACACCATATATTTT
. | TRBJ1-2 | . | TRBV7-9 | CASSSLQADYGYTF | TGTGCCAGCAGCTCCCTACAGGCTGACTATGGCTACACCTTC
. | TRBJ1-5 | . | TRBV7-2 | CASSYGETISNQPQHF | TGTGCCAGCAGCTATGGAGAGACTATTAGCAATCAGCCCCAGCATTTT
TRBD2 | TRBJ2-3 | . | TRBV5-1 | CASSLAGGPGDTQYF | TGCGCCAGCAGCTTAGCGGGAGGGCCGGGAGATACGCAGTATTTT
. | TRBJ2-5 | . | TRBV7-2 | CASSFGGPQETQYF | TGTGCCAGCAGCTTTGGAGGTCCCCAAGAGACCCAGTACTTC
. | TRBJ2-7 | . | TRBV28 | CASSLFAFRDKEYSSYEQYF | TGTGCCAGCAGTTTATTCGCCTTCCGGGACAAGGAATATAGCTCCTACGAGCAGTACTTC
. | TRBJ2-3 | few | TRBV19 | CASSNSVQADTQYF | TGTGCCAGTAGTAATAGCGTGCAAGCGGATACGCAGTATTTT
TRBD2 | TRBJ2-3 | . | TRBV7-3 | CASSQGLAGSDTQYF | TGTGCCAGCAGCCAAGGACTAGCGGGATCAGATACGCAGTATTTT
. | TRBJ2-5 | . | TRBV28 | CAHGQTQETQYF | TGTGCCCACGGACAGACTCAAGAGACCCAGTACTTC
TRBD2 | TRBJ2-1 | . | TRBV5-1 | CASSSELAGGNNEQFF | TGCGCCAGCAGCTCGGAACTAGCGGGAGGGAACAATGAGCAGTTCTTC
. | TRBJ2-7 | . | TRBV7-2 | CASSPPGVQAEQYF | TGTGCCAGCAGCCCCCCGGGGGTTCAGGCCGAGCAGTACTTC
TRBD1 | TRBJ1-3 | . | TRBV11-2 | CASSFNTGAGNTIYF | TGTGCCAGCAGCTTCAATACAGGGGCTGGAAACACCATATATTTT
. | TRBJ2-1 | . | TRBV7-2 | CASSLAPRGEQFF | TGTGCCAGCAGCTTAGCGCCCCGAGGTGAGCAGTTCTTC
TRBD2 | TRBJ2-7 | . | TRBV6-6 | CASSHGGGLTYEQYF | TGTGCCAGCAGTCATGGGGGGGGACTCACCTACGAGCAGTACTTC
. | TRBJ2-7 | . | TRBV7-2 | CASSSEARGFSEQYF | TGTGCCAGCAGTTCAGAGGCCAGGGGCTTCTCTGAGCAGTACTTC
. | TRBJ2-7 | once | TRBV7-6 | CASSSDRDSSSYEQYF | TGTGCCAGCAGCTCCGACCGGGACTCCAGCTCCTACGAGCAGTACTTC
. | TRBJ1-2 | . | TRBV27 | CASRQGSGYGYTF | TGTGCCAGCAGACAGGGTAGTGGCTATGGCTACACCTTC
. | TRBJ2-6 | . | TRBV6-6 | CAGSGGTYDVLTF | TGTGCCGGAAGTGGGGGGACTTACGACGTCCTGACTTTC
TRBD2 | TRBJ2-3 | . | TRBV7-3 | CASSLSGGSPHTDTQYF | TGTGCCAGCAGCCTCTCGGGGGGTAGCCCTCACACAGATACGCAGTATTTT
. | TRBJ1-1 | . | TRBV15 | CATTVGLRRQMNTEAFF | TGTGCCACCACTGTCGGACTTCGACGGCAGATGAACACTGAAGCTTTCTTT
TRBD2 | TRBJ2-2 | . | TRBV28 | CASSTYSGNPGTGELFF | TGTGCCAGCAGCACTTATAGCGGGAATCCAGGGACCGGGGAGCTGTTTTTT